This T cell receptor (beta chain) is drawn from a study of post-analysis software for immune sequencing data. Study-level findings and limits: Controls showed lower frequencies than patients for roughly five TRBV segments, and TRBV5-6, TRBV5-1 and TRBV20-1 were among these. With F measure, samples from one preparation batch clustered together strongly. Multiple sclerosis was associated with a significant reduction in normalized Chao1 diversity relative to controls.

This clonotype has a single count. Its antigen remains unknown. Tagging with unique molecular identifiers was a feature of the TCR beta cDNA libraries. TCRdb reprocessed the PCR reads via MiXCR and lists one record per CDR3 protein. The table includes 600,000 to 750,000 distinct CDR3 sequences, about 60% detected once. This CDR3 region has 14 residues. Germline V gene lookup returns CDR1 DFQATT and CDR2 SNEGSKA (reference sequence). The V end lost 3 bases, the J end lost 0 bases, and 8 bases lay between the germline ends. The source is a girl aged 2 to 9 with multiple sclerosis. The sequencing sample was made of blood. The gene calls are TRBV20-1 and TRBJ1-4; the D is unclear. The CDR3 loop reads CSARAPATNEKLFF. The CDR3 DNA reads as TGCAGTGCTAGGGCACCAGCAACTAATGAAAAACTGTTTTTT.